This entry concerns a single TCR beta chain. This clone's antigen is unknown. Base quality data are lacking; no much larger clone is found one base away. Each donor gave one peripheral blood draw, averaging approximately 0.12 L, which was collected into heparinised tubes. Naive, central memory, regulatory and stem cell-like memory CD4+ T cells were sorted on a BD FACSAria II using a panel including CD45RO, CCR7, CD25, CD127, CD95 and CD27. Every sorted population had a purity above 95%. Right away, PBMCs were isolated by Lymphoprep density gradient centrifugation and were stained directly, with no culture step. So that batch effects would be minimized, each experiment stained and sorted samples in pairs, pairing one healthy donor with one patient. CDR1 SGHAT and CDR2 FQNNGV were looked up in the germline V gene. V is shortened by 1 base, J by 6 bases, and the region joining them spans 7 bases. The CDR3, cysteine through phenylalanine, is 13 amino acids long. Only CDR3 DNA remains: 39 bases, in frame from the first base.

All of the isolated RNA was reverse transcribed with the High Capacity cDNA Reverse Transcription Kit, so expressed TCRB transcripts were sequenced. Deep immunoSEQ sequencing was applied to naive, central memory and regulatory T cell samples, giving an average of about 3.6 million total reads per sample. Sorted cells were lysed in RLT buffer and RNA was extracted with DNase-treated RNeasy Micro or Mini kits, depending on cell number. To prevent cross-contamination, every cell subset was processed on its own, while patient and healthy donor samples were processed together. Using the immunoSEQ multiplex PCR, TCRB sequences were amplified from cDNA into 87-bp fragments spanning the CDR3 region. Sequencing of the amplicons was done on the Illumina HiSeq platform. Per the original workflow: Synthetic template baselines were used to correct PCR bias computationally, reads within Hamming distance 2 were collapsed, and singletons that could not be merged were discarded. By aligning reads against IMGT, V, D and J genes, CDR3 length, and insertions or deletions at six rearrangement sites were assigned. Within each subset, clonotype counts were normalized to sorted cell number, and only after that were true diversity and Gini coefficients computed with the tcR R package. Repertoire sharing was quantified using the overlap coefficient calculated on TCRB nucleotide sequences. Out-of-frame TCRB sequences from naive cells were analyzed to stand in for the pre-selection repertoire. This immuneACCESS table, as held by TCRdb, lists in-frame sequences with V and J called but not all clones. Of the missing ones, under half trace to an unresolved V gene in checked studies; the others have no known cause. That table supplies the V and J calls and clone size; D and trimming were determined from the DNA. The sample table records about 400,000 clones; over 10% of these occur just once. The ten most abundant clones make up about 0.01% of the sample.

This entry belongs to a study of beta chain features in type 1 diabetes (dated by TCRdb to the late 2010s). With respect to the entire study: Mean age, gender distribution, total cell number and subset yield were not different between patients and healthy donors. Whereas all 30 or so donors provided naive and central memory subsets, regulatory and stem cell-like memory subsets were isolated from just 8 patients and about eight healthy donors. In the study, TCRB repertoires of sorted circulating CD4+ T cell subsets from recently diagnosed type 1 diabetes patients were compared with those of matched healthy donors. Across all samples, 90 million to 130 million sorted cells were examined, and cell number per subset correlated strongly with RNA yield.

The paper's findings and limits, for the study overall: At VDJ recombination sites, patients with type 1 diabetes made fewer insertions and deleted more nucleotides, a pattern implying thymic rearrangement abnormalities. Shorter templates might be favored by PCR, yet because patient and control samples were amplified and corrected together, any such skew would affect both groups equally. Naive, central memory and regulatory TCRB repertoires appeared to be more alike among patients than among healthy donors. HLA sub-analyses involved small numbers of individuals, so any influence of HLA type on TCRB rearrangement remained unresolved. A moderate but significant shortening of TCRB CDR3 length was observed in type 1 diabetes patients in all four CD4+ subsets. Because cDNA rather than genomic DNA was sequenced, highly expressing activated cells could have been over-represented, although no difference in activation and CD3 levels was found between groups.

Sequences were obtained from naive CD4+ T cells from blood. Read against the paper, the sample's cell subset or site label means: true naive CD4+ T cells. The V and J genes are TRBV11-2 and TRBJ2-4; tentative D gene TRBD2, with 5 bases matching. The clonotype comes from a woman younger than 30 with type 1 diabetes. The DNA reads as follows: TGTGCCAGCAGCTTAGGTGCGGGAAACATTCAGTACTTC. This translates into CASSLGAGNIQYF. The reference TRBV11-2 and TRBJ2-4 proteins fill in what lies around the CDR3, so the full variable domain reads EAGVAQSPRYKIIEKRQSVAFWCNPISGHATLYWYQQILGQGPKLLIQFQNNGVVDDSQLPKDRFSAERLKGVDSTLKIQPAKLEDSAVYLCASSLGAGNIQYFGAGTRLSVL.